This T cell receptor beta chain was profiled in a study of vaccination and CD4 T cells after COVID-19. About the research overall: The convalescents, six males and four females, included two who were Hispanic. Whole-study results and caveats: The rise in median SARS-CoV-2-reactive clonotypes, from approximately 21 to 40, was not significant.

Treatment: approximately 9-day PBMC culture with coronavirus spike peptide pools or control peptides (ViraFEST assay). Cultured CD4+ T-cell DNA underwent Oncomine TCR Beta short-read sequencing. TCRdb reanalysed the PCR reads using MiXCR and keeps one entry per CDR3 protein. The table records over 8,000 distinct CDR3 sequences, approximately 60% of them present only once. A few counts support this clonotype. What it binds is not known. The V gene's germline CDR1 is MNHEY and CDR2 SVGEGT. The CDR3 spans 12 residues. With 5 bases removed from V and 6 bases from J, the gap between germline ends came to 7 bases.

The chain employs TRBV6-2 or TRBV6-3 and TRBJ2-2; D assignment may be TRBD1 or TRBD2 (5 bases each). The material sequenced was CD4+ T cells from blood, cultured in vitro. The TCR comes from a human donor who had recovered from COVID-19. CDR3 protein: CASSQGAGELFF. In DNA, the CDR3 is TGTGCCAGCAGTCAGGGAGCCGGGGAGCTGTTTTTT.